This TCR beta chain stems from a study of Ad26.COV2.S vaccination and SARS-CoV-2 variants. Study details: Once or twice, 56 days apart, Ad26.COV2.S was delivered intramuscularly. Study-wide results and caveats: Ad26.COV2.S recipients had broader spike-specific TCRs (P = 0.0014). The authors reported substantial breadth in spike-specific CD8+ and CD4+ T cell responses after vaccination.

Generated by immunoSEQ multiplex PCR, the TCRdb table keeps only in-frame clones and is missing some. Found here are hundreds of thousands of clones, roughly 89% of them singletons; the top ten hold around 2.6%. As concerns this clone: Its antigen is undetermined.

The CDR3 loop spans 17 amino acids. Germline V CDR1 and CDR2: MNHEY, SVGEGT. Deletions cut 6 bases from V and 2 bases from J, with 20 bases between. Treatment noted: some 19 received Ad26.COV2.S at low or high dose, single or two shots; about 5 received placebo; per-sample allocation not given. The samples were gathered on day 63 after the first injection of vaccine or placebo. Built on an Ad26 vector, the vaccine expressed Wuhan-strain SARS-CoV-2 spike. The TCR originated in a person aged 18-60 years who received the Ad26.COV2.S COVID-19 vaccine or a placebo. The chain joins TRBV6-2 or TRBV6-3 to TRBJ1-5; D is undetermined. The source was peripheral blood, collected in a trial of Ad26.COV2.S vaccine versus placebo. The CDR3 bases are TGTGCCAGCAGCTCCCCGGCGCCCCGCGGAGGCAATCAGCCCCAGCATTTT. Its protein is CASSSPAPRGGNQPQHF.